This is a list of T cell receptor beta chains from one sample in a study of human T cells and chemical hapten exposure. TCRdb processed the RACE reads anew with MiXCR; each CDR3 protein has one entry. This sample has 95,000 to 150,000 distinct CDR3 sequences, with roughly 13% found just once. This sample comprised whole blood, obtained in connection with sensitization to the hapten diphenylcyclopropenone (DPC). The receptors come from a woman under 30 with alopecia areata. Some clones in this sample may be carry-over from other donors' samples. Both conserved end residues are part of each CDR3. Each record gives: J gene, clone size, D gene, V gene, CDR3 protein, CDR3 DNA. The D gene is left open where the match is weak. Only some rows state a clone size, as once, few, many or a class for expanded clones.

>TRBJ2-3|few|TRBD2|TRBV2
CASSELTTREDTQYF
TGTGCCAGCAGTGAGCTGACTACGCGGGAGGATACGCAGTATTTT
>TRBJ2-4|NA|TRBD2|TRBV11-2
CASSHPYGEGNIQYF
TGTGCCAGCAGCCACCCCTATGGGGAGGGAAACATTCAGTACTTC
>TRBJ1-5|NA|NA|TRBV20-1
CSVDRTGNQPQHF
TGCAGTGTCGACCGCACTGGCAATCAGCCCCAGCATTTT
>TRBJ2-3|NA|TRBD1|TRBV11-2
CASSSDRDGDTQYF
TGTGCCAGCAGCTCCGACAGGGACGGGGATACGCAGTATTTT
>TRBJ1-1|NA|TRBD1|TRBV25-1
CASSALGTVDTEAFF
TGTGCCAGCAGCGCTCTGGGGACAGTGGACACTGAAGCTTTCTTT
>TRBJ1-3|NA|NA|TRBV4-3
CASSQETGSSGNTIYF
TGCGCCAGCAGCCAAGAGACGGGGAGCTCTGGAAACACCATATATTTT
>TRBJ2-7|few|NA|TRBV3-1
CASSFTSNEQYF
TGTGCCAGCAGCTTTACTAGCAACGAGCAGTACTTC
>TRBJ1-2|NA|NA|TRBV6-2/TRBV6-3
CASSYSGPKYYGYTF
TGTGCCAGCAGTTATTCCGGGCCGAAATACTATGGCTACACCTTC
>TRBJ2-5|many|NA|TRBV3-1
CASSQDLGQETQYF
TGTGCCAGCAGCCAAGACTTGGGCCAAGAGACCCAGTACTTC
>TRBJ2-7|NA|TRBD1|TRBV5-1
CASRFRDSLYEQYF
TGCGCCAGCAGGTTCCGGGACAGCCTCTACGAGCAGTACTTC
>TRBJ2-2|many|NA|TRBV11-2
CASRIPGVVPGELFF
TGTGCCAGCAGGATCCCGGGAGTTGTACCCGGGGAGCTGTTTTTT
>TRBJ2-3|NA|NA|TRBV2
CASSEPDTQYF
TGTGCCAGCAGTGAACCAGATACGCAGTATTTT
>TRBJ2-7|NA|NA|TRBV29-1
CSVSEGSEQYF
TGCAGCGTTTCGGAGGGAAGCGAGCAGTACTTC
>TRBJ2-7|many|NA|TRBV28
CASRLSGVNSYEQYF
TGTGCCAGCAGGCTATCCGGTGTCAACTCCTACGAGCAGTACTTC
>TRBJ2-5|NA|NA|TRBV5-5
CASSLEAVLLGPRQYF
TGTGCCAGCAGCTTGGAGGCGGTCCTACTCGGACCGAGACAGTACTTC
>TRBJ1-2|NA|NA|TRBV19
CASSSTGTLKGDYGYTF
TGTGCCAGTAGTTCCACCGGGACCCTCAAAGGGGACTATGGCTACACCTTC